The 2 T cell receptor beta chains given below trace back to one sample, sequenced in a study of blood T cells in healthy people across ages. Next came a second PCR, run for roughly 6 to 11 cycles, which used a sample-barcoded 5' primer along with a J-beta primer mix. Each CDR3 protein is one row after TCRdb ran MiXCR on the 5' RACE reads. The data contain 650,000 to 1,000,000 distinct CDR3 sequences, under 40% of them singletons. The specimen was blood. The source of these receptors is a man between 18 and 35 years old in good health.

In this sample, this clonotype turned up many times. The CDR3, as DNA: TGCAGTGCTTCCTGGCAGGGAGGCGAGCAGTACTTC. It is translated as CSASWQGGEQYF. This chain connects TRBV20-1 to TRBJ2-7, with D tentatively TRBD2 (6 bases). Germline V CDR1 and CDR2: DFQATT, SNEGSKA (reference sequence). Trimming stripped 5 bases from V and 6 bases from J, with 14 bases between. The CDR3 covers 12 residues.

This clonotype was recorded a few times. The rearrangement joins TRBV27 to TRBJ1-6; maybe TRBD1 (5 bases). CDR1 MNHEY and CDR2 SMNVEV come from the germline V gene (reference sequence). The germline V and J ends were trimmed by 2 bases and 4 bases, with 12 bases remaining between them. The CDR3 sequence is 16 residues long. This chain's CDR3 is CASSLRPKGYNSPLHF. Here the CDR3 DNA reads TGTGCCAGCAGTTTACGGCCAAAGGGGTATAATTCACCCCTCCACTTT.